This TCR beta chain was documented in a study of blood T cell repertoires in COVID-19. From germline, CDR1 is SQVTM and CDR2 ANQGSEA. Germline trimming cut 6 bases from V and 6 bases from J; bases unmatched to any gene: 3. The CDR3 runs to 13 residues. Assay used: immunoSEQ multiplex PCR; TCRdb lists only in-frame clones, some missing. The data contain some 73,000 clones, approximately 85% of them singletons. The sequenced sample was peripheral blood. This rearrangement joins TRBV29-1 to TRBJ2-1; 12 nucleotides match TRBD2. The sequence derives from a woman aged 80 or over with active or convalescent COVID-19. The CDR3 loop reads CSVTSGGFNEQFF. In DNA form, the CDR3 reads TGCAGCGTAACTAGCGGGGGGTTCAATGAGCAGTTCTTC.